Following are 19 T cell receptor beta chains from one sample sequenced in a study of CD8+ T cells in alopecia areata. RNA extraction was followed by reverse transcription into cDNA, which acted as the sequencing template. Method: immunoSEQ multiplex PCR; TCRdb's copy keeps in-frame clones and lacks some. The sample records 140,000 or so clones, approximately 56% being singletons. Sequenced input: CD8+ T cells sorted from blood. The receptors come from a human donor in good health.

The chain has TRBV10-2 and TRBJ2-1, with 10 bases matching TRBD2. CDR1 is WSHSY, CDR2 SAAADI, per germline. The CDR3 sequence is 15 residues long. With 7 bases clipped from V and 2 bases from J, the junction kept 5 bases outside the gene matches. The CDR3 DNA follows: TGCGCCAGCACTATTGGGACTAGCGCCTACAATGAGCAGTTCTTC. Protein product: CASTIGTSAYNEQFF.

The CDR3 reads CASSPGGGYEQFF. CDR3 DNA sequence: TGTGCCAGCAGCCCGGGGGGAGGCTATGAGCAGTTCTTC. V usage is TRBV11-3 and J usage is TRBJ2-1, with TRBD2 matching 7 bases. V lost 5 bases to trimming and J lost 8 bases; unmatched junction nucleotides: 6. The CDR3 consists of 13 residues. CDR1 and CDR2 from the germline V gene are SGHNT and YENEEA.

The chain links TRBV5-6 to TRBJ1-5, with a possible D match to TRBD1 (6 bases). Looked up from germline, CDR1 is SGHDT and CDR2 is YYEEEE. The V end was cut by 1 base, the J end by 4 bases, with 6 bases between. CDR3 length equals 13 residues. The CDR3 sequence: CASSLTGNQPQHF. The DNA of the CDR3 is TGTGCCAGCAGCTTGACAGGGAATCAGCCCCAGCATTTT.

This clone has more than one count but fewer than ten. The gene calls are TRBV29-1 and TRBJ2-1; 8 nucleotides agree with TRBD1. The CDR3 is 14 residues long. Germline V gives CDR1 SQVTM, CDR2 ANQGSEA. The ends lost 1 base at V and 12 bases at J; junction bases unmatched: 11. CDR3 sequence: CSVEGTGKGYRQFF. As DNA, the CDR3 is TGCAGCGTTGAAGGGACAGGGAAGGGGTATCGGCAGTTCTTC.

This clone was counted a few times. J is TRBJ2-7 and V is TRBV6-5; 9 bases are a match to TRBD2. Germline CDR1 reads MNHEY; CDR2 reads SVGAGI. Trimming cost V 6 bases and J 0 bases; bases outside gene matches: 6. This CDR3 comprises 15 residues. The CDR3 DNA reads as TGTGCCAGCAGCCCACTAGCGGGTACCTCCTACGAGCAGTACTTC. Translated, it gives CASSPLAGTSYEQYF.

The sample holds a few counts of this clone. CDR3 region: CATSTGGTEAFF. The CDR3 nucleotides read TGTGCCACCTCGACAGGGGGCACTGAAGCTTTCTTT. The chain links TRBV19 to TRBJ1-1, with 9 positions matching TRBD1. The CDR3 is 12 amino acids. Per germline, CDR1 LNHDA and CDR2 SQIVND (reference sequence). The J segment lost 4 bases and the V segment lost 10 bases, leaving 4 bases of the junction unmatched.

V usage is TRBV11-2 and J usage is TRBJ2-3; the D is unclear. From germline, CDR1 is SGHAT and CDR2 FQNNGV. The CDR3 length is 12 residues. V lost 5 bases and J lost 4, with 7 bases in between. The CDR3 spells CASSLAADTQYF. The CDR3 nucleotides are TGTGCCAGCAGCCTGGCGGCAGATACGCAGTATTTT.

This clone was seen only once. This chain connects TRBV27 to TRBJ2-7; the D is unclear. V lost 10 bases and J 2 bases, leaving 21 bases between the germline ends. The CDR3 length is 15 residues. The germline V gene encodes CDR1 MNHEY and CDR2 SMNVEV (reference sequence). The CDR3 DNA is TGTGCCACCAGCTCATGGTCAGGTGGACCCTACGAGCAGTACTTC. Amino acid sequence: CATSSWSGGPYEQYF.

Only one count was recorded for this clone. The V call is TRBV11-2, the J call TRBJ2-2; 7 bases are shared with TRBD1. The CDR3 runs 15 residues. V lost 5 bases and J lost 5; bases outside the gene matches: 8. Germline V gene sequence: CDR1 SGHAT, CDR2 FQNNGV. The CDR3 DNA reads TGTGCCAGCAGCCGGCGACAGGGTGGGACCGGGGAGCTGTTTTTT. Protein: CASSRRQGGTGELFF.

The V and J genes are TRBV28 and TRBJ2-7; D uncertain. Trimming pared 3 bases from V and 6 bases from J, leaving 9 bases between. The CDR3 spans 12 residues. Germline CDR1 and CDR2: MDHEN and SYDVKM. The CDR3 DNA reads TGTGCCAGCAGTTTGTACCCCAGCGAGCAGTACTTC. Encoded protein: CASSLYPSEQYF.

This clone was recorded a few times. The chain employs TRBV7-9 and TRBJ1-1; unclear D gene. The CDR3 runs to 15 residues. V lost 5 bases and J lost 0, with 13 bases in between. Germline CDR1 and CDR2: SEHNR and FQNEAQ (reference sequence). CDR3 DNA: TGTGCCAGCAGCAACGGGAGGCAATTGAACACTGAAGCTTTCTTT. It encodes CASSNGRQLNTEAFF.

CDR3 DNA: TGTGCCAGCAGGCAGGGCACTGAAGCTTTCTTT. Residues: CASRQGTEAFF. The chain recombines TRBV6-6 with TRBJ1-1; a possible D gene is TRBD1 (5 bases). Germline V CDR1 and CDR2: MNHNY, SVGAGI (reference sequence). CDR3 size: 11 residues. The V end was cut by 6 bases, the J end by 4 bases, with 6 bases between.

The chain has TRBV27 and TRBJ2-1; D is undetermined. This CDR3 has 14 amino acids. Germline-derived CDR1 and CDR2 are MNHEY and SMNVEV (reference sequence). Trimming stripped 2 bases from V and 5 bases from J, with 10 bases between. CDR3 sequence reads: CASSLGSPNNEQFF. The CDR3 DNA reads TGTGCCAGCAGTTTAGGGTCGCCCAACAATGAGCAGTTCTTC.

The chain joins TRBV29-1 to TRBJ2-1; D is possibly TRBD1 (6 bases). Trimming cost V 5 bases and J 6 bases, with 11 bases left between them. The germline V gene encodes CDR1 SQVTM and CDR2 ANQGSEA. CDR3 length: 12 amino acids. The CDR3 loop is CSVLTGGNEQFF. The CDR3, as DNA: TGCAGCGTTTTGACAGGCGGCAATGAGCAGTTCTTC.

The chain employs TRBV5-1 and TRBJ2-1, with D perhaps TRBD1 (5 bases). CDR1 SGHRS and CDR2 YFSETQ come from the germline V gene. CDR3 size: 14 residues. V was cut by 3 bases and J by 6 bases, with 13 bases left in between. The CDR3 loop is CASSWQGDGNEQFF. The CDR3, as DNA: TGCGCCAGCAGCTGGCAGGGTGACGGCAATGAGCAGTTCTTC. Full variable domain (missing parts from reference TRBV5-1 and TRBJ2-1): KAGVTQTPRYLIKTRGQQVTLSCSPISGHRSVSWYQQTPGQGLQFLFEYFSETQRNKGNFPGRFSGRQFSNSRSEMNVSTLELGDSALYLCASSWQGDGNEQFFGPGTRLTVL.

The V and J genes are TRBV6-5 and TRBJ2-3; 8 bases are shared with TRBD2. From germline, CDR1 is MNHEY and CDR2 SVGAGI. Germline trimming cut 4 bases from V and 5 bases from J; bases unmatched to any gene: 5. CDR3 size: 14 residues. CDR3 sequence reads: CASSSERELDTQYF. For the CDR3, the DNA is TGTGCCAGCAGTTCTGAGCGGGAGTTAGATACGCAGTATTTT.

This chain uses TRBV27 with TRBJ1-1, with a weak D call TRBD1 (6 bases). The CDR3 runs to 14 residues. CDR1 is MNHEY and CDR2 is SMNVEV in the germline V gene (reference sequence). Trimming left V 5 bases short and J 1 base short, with 11 bases between. CDR3 bases: TGTGCCAGCAGTAAGGGGGGAGGGAACACTGAAGCTTTCTTT. Translated: CASSKGGGNTEAFF.

The CDR3: CASSLTNSYNEQFF. For the CDR3, the DNA is TGTGCCAGCAGCCTCACCAACTCCTACAATGAGCAGTTCTTC. The genes are TRBV9 and TRBJ2-1, with unresolved D. Trimming took off 4 bases at V and 0 bases at J, with 8 bases between the two ends. From germline, CDR1 is SGDLS and CDR2 YYNGEE. The CDR3 runs to 14 residues.

This chain links TRBV29-1 with TRBJ2-7; D is possibly TRBD1 (5 bases). The CDR3 consists of 11 residues. Germline V CDR1 and CDR2: SQVTM, ANQGSEA. V was trimmed by 3 bases and J by 6 bases, leaving 9 bases between them. The CDR3 sequence: CSVDIQGEQYF. CDR3 nucleotide sequence: TGCAGCGTTGATATCCAGGGCGAGCAGTACTTC.